These T cell receptor beta chains were read from a single sample in a study of Ad26.COV2.S vaccination and SARS-CoV-2 variants. Produced via immunoSEQ multiplex PCR; TCRdb's table is partial and in-frame only. The sample contains about 350,000 clones, 75% to 90% of which appear only once. Sequenced here: peripheral blood, sampled in a trial of Ad26.COV2.S vaccine versus placebo. The source is a person between 18 and 59 years old who received the Ad26.COV2.S COVID-19 vaccine or a placebo. The conserved cysteine and the conserved F or W are not part of the CDR3 here.

V,length,J,CDR3
TRBV27,12,TRBJ2-2,ATQGQANTGELF
TRBV3-1/TRBV3-2,13,TRBJ2-7,ASSQWMGQGYEQY
TRBV14,13,TRBJ2-3,ASSHWERGTDTQY
TRBV18,14,TRBJ2-1,ASSPIGQGLNNEQF
TRBV5-1,13,TRBJ2-1,ASSTMTSGRPEQF
TRBV5-6,11,TRBJ1-2,ASRNTGDYGYT
TRBV7-2,14,TRBJ1-5,ASSLAPGGNNQPQH
TRBV9,13,TRBJ2-5,ASSVGVSGQETQY
TRBV4-2,12,TRBJ1-2,ASSQGQTNYGYT
TRBV7-2,13,TRBJ1-6,ASSLERSWDSPLH
TRBV6-2/TRBV6-3,11,TRBJ2-7,ASSYQTPYEQY
TRBV6-4,12,TRBJ1-1,ASKPTGRNTEAF
TRBV19,12,TRBJ1-1,ASRQGVTNAEAF
TRBV28,12,TRBJ1-4,ASSLGGRDEKLF
TRBV7-2,13,TRBJ2-7,ASSRTGLGVYEQY
TRBV7-8,10,TRBJ2-7,ASSLSPHEQY
TRBV27,15,TRBJ1-5,ASKPGQGGPSNQPQH
TRBV11-3,10,TRBJ2-2,ASSLRARELF
TRBV15,16,TRBJ2-7,ATSRDPRGINGSYEQY
TRBV5-1,12,TRBJ1-6,ASSSGHLETPLH
TRBV7-2,12,TRBJ1-2,ASSPGGQGGGYT
TRBV29-1,11,TRBJ1-5,SVDEGGNQPQH
TRBV28,12,TRBJ1-1,ASSLWAANTEAF
TRBV27,11,TRBJ2-3,ATREDGADTQY
TRBV3-1/TRBV3-2,14,TRBJ1-3,ASSQEGGPTGNTIY
TRBV4-3,11,TRBJ2-3,ASSLQRTDTQY
TRBV7-6,14,TRBJ1-6,ASSPRGASYNSPLH
TRBV5-6,10,TRBJ2-1,ASSFGRGEQF
TRBV6-2/TRBV6-3,17,TRBJ2-3,ASSYPEVAGGFGTDTQY
TRBV6-2/TRBV6-3,14,TRBJ1-6,ASSRDPGTGNSPLH
TRBV7-7,13,TRBJ2-1,ASSLGRVSYNEQF
TRBV3-1/TRBV3-2,14,TRBJ2-4,ASSQGTPGAKNIQY
TRBV28,11,TRBJ2-7,ASRDRGPYEQY
TRBV4-1,14,TRBJ2-1,ASSQWIGGIYNEQF
TRBV2,13,TRBJ1-3,ASSDSRTSGNTIY
TRBV6-5,14,TRBJ1-3,ASSYWSGTAGNTIY
TRBV18,12,TRBJ1-5,ASSPQGVGQPQH
TRBV12-3/TRBV12-4,10,TRBJ2-3,ASSPSGDTQY
TRBV28,13,TRBJ2-7,ASTAPGAGVYEQY
TRBV10-3,11,TRBJ1-2,AGSVDEYYGYT
TRBV30,10,TRBJ1-5,AWRKQGQPQH
TRBV7-2,16,TRBJ2-7,ASSSPTGGRIVSYEQY
TRBV6-6,12,TRBJ1-1,ASSPTLGNTEAF
TRBV2,12,TRBJ2-3,ASARLAGFDTQY
TRBV4-1,13,TRBJ1-4,ASSHNVATNEKLF
TRBV18,13,TRBJ1-3,ASSASAGTENTIY
TRBV21-1,10,TRBJ2-7,ASRDRAYEQY
TRBV10-1,12,TRBJ2-2,ASRERADAGELF
TRBV4-1,16,TRBJ2-1,ASSQTPGLAGGRGEQF
TRBV28,9,TRBJ1-2,ATGMGYGYT
TRBV19,10,TRBJ2-1,ASSRAYNEQF
TRBV6-2/TRBV6-3,12,TRBJ2-1,ASSPVGASNEQF
TRBV19,15,TRBJ2-4,ASSNSGTGFAKNIQY
TRBV6-4,12,TRBJ1-1,ASKTDVLNTEAF
TRBV14,14,TRBJ2-3,ASSHGAVSALGTQY
TRBV7-6,13,TRBJ1-5,ASSLPPDGRGTQH
TRBV12-3/TRBV12-4,11,TRBJ1-5,ASSKQGNQPQH
TRBV19,14,TRBJ2-3,ASSIAGGRGTDTQY